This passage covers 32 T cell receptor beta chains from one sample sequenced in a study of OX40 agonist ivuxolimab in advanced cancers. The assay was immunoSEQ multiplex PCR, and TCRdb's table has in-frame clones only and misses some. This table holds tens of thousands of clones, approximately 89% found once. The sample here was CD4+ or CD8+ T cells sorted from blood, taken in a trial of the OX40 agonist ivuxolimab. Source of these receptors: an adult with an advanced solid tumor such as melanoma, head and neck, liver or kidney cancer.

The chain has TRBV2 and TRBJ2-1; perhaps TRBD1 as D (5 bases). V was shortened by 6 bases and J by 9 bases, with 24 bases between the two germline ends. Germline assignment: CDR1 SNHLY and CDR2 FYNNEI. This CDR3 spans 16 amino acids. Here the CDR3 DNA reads TGTGCCAGCAGCAAGACAGCTAGTTCAAGTCGGAGTGAGCAGTTCTTC. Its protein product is CASSKTASSSRSEQFF.

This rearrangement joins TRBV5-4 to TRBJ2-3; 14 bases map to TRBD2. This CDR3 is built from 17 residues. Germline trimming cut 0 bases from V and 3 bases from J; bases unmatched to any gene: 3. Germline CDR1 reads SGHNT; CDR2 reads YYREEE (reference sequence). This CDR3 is CASSLETSGRGTDTQYF. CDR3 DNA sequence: TGTGCCAGCAGCTTGGAGACTAGCGGGAGGGGAACAGATACGCAGTATTTT.

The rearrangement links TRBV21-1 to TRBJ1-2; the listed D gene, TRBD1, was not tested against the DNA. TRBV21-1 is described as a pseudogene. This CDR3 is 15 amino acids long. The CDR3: CASSKARTGLYGYTF. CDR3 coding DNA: TGTGCCAGCAGCAAAGCGCGGACAGGGCTCTATGGCTACACCTTC.

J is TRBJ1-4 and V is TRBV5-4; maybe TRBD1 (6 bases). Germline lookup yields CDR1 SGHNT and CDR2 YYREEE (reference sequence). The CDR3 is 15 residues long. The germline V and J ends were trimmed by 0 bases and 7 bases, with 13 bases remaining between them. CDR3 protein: CASSLGGRDIEKLFF. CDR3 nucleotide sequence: TGTGCCAGCAGCTTGGGTGGGCGGGACATTGAAAAACTGTTTTTT.

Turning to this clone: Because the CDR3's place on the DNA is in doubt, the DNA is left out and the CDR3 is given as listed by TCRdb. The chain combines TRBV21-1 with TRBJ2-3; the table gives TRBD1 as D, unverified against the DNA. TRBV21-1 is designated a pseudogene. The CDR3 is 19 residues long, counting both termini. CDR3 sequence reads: CASSKGGEFGTGATDTQYF.

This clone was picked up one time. CDR3 residues: CASTRQGTNYGYTF. CDR3 DNA sequence: TGTGCCAGCACCCGCCAGGGAACTAACTATGGCTACACCTTC. The V gene is TRBV5-4, the J gene TRBJ1-2, with a weak D call TRBD1 (5 bases). The CDR3 loop spans 14 amino acids. Trimming left V 6 bases short and J 0 bases short, with 12 bases between. Germline CDR1 is SGHNT and CDR2 is YYREEE (reference sequence).

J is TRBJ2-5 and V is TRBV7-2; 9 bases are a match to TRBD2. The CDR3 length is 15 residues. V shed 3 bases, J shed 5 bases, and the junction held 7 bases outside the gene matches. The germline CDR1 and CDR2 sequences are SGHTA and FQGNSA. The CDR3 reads CASSFQRGAGETQYF. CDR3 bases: TGTGCCAGCAGCTTCCAGCGGGGGGCCGGGGAGACCCAGTACTTC. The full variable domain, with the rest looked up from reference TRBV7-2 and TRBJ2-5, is GAGVSQSPSNKVTEKGKDVELRCDPISGHTALYWYRQSLGQGLEFLIYFQGNSAPDKSGLPSDRFSAERTGGSVSTLTIQRTQQEDSAVYLCASSFQRGAGETQYFGPGTRLLVL.

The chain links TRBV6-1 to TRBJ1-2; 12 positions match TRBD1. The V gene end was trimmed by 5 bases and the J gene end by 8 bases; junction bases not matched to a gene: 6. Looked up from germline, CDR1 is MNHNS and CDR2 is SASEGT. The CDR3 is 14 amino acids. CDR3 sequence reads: CASSMGQGARGYTF. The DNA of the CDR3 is TGTGCCAGCAGTATGGGACAGGGGGCGAGAGGCTACACCTTC.

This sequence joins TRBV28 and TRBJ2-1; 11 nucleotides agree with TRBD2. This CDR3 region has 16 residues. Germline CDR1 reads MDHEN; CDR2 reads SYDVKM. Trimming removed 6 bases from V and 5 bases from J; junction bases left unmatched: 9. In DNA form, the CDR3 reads TGTGCCAGCAGCCTCGGTAGCGGGAGGGTAAACAATGAGCAGTTCTTC. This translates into CASSLGSGRVNNEQFF.

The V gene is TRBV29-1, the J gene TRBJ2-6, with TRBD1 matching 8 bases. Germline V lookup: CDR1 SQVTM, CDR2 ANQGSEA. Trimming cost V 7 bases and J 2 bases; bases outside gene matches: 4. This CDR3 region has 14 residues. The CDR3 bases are TGCAGCGCCGCGGACAGGGCTGGGGCCAACGTCCTGACTTTC. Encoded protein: CSAADRAGANVLTF.

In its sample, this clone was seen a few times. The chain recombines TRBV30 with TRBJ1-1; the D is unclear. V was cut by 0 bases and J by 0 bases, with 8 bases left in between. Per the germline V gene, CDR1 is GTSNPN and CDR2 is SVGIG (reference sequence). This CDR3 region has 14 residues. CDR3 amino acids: CAWSVLQMNTEAFF. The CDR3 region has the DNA TGTGCCTGGAGTGTACTACAGATGAACACTGAAGCTTTCTTT.

The DNA of the CDR3 is TGTGCCAGCAGTTTAAAGGGACTAGAAATGAAGACCCAGTACTTC. Its protein is CASSLKGLEMKTQYF. This chain connects TRBV28 to TRBJ2-5, with 8 positions matching TRBD2. V lost 2 bases to trimming and J lost 6 bases; unmatched junction nucleotides: 8. The CDR3 is made up of 15 amino acids. Germline CDR1 and CDR2: MDHEN and SYDVKM.

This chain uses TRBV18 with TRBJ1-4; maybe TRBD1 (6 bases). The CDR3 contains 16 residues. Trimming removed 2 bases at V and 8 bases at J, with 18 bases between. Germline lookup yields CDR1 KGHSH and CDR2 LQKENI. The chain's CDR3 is CASSPIRTAGGEKLFF. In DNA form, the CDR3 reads TGTGCCAGCTCACCAATCCGGACAGCGGGTGGAGAAAAACTGTTTTTT.

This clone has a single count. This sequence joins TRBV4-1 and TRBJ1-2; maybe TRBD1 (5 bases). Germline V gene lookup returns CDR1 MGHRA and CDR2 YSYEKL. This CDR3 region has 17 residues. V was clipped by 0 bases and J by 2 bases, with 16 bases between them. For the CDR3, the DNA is TGCGCCAGCAGCCAAGAGGGGGGGGGAGCAGGCAACTATGGCTACACCTTC. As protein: CASSQEGGGAGNYGYTF.

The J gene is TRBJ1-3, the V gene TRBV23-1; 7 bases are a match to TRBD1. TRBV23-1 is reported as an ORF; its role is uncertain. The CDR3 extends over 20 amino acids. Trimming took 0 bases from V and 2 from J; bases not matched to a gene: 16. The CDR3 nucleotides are TGCGCCAGCAGTCAATCGTACTCGGGGAGGGACAGCGGGCCTGGAAACACCATATATTTT. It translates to CASSQSYSGRDSGPGNTIYF.

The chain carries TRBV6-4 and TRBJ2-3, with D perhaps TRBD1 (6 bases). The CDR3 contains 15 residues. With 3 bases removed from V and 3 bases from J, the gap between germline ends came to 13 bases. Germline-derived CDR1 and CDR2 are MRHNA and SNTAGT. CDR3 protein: CASSEVGGETDTQYF. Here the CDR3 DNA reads TGTGCCAGCAGTGAAGTTGGGGGCGAAACAGATACGCAGTATTTT.

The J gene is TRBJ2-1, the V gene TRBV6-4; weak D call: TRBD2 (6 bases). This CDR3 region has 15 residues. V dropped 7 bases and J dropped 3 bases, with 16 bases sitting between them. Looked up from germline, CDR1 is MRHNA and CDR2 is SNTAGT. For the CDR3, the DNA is TGTGCCAGCAACCGCCGGGGGAGTTTCTACAATGAGCAGTTCTTC. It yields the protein CASNRRGSFYNEQFF.

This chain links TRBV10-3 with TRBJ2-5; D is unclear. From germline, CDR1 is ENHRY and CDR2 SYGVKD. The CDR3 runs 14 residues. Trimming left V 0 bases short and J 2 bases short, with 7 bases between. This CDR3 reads CAISESGWQETQYF. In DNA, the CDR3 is TGTGCCATCAGTGAGTCAGGTTGGCAAGAGACCCAGTACTTC.

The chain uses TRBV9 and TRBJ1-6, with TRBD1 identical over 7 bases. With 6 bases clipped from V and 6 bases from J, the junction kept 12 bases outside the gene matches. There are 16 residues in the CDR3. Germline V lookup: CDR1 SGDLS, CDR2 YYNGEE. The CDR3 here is CASTVGGTASNSPLHF. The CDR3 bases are TGTGCCAGCACAGTCGGAGGGACAGCCAGTAATTCACCCCTCCACTTT.

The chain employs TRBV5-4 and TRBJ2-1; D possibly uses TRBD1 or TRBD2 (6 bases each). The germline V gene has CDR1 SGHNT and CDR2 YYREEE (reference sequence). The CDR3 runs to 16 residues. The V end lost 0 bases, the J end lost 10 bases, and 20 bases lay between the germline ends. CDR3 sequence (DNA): TGTGCCAGCAGCTTGGCCGGGGGCTATTGGGTGGAGGAGCAGTTCTTC. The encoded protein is CASSLAGGYWVEEQFF.

CDR3 coding DNA: TGTGCCAGCAGCCAAGAGGGACAGACCAGCTACGAGCAGTACTTC. As protein: CASSQEGQTSYEQYF. This chain joins TRBV4-2 and TRBJ2-7, with 7 bases aligning to TRBD1. The CDR3 loop spans 15 amino acids. Germline CDR1 reads LGHNA; CDR2 reads YNFKEQ. Trimming removed 0 bases from V and 3 bases from J; junction bases left unmatched: 5.

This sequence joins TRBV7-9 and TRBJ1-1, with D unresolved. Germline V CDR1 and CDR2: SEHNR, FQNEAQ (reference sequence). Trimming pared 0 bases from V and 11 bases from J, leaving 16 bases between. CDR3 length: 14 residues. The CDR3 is CASSLAADTVVAFF. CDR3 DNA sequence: TGTGCCAGCAGCTTAGCGGCCGACACCGTCGTGGCTTTCTTT.

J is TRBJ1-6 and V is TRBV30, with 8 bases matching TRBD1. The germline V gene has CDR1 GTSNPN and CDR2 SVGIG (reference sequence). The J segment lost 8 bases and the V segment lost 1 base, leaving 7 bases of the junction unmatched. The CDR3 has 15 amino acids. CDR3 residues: CAWSARTGTDSPLHF. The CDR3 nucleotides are TGTGCCTGGAGTGCACGGACAGGGACAGATTCACCCCTCCACTTT.

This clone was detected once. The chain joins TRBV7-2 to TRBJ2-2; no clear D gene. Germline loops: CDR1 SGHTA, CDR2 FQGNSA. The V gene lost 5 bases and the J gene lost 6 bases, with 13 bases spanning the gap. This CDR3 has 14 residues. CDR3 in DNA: TGTGCCAGCAGCGCCCCCCCCATCTCCGGGGAGCTGTTTTTT. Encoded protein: CASSAPPISGELFF.

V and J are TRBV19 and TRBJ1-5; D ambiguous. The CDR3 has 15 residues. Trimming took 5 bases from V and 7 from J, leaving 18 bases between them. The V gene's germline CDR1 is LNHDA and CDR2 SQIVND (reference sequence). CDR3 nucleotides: TGTGCCAGTAGTGAACCGGCGTCAATGGGACAGCCCCAGCATTTT. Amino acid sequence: CASSEPASMGQPQHF. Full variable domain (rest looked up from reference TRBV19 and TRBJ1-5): DGGITQSPKYLFRKEGQNVTLSCEQNLNHDAMYWYRQDPGQGLRLIYYSQIVNDFQKGDIAEGYSVSREKKESFPLTVTSAQKNPTAFYLCASSEPASMGQPQHFGDGTRLSIL.

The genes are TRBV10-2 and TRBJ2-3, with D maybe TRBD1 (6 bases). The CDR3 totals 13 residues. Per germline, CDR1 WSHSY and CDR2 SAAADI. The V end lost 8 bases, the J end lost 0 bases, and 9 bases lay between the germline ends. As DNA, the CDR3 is TGCGCCAGCCGAGGACAGAGCACAGATACGCAGTATTTT. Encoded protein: CASRGQSTDTQYF.

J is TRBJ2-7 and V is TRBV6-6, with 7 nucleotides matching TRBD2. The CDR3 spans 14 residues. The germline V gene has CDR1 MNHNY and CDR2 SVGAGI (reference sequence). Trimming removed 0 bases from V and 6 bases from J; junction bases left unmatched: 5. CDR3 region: CASSYSFSGGEQYF. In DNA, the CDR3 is TGTGCCAGCAGTTACTCCTTCTCGGGGGGCGAGCAGTACTTC.

CDR3 residues: CAWSASTGYRNTIYF. CDR3 nucleotide sequence: TGTGCCTGGAGCGCTTCGACAGGGTATCGAAACACCATATATTTT. The chain recombines TRBV30 with TRBJ1-3; 7 bases agree with TRBD1. Germline CDR1 is GTSNPN and CDR2 is SVGIG (reference sequence). CDR3 length equals 15 residues. Trimming took 3 bases from V and 5 from J; bases not matched to a gene: 10.

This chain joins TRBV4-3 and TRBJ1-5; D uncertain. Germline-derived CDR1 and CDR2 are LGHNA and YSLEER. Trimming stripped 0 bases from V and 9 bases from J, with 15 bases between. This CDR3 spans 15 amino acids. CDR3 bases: TGCGCCAGCAGCCAAGACGGGCTCAGCAAGAGGCCCCAGCATTTT. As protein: CASSQDGLSKRPQHF.

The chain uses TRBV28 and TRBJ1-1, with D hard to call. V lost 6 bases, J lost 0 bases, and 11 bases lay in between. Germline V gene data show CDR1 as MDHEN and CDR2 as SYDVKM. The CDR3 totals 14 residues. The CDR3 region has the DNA TGTGCCAGCAGGATCCCGGACGTGAACACTGAAGCTTTCTTT. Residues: CASRIPDVNTEAFF.

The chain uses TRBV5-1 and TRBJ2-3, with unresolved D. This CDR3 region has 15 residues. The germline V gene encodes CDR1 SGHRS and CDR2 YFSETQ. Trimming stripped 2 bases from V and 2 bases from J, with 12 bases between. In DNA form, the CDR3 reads TGCGCCAGCAGCTTCGGGCCTTCTCACACAGATACGCAGTATTTT. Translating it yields CASSFGPSHTDTQYF. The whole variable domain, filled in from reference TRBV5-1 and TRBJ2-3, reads KAGVTQTPRYLIKTRGQQVTLSCSPISGHRSVSWYQQTPGQGLQFLFEYFSETQRNKGNFPGRFSGRQFSNSRSEMNVSTLELGDSALYLCASSFGPSHTDTQYFGPGTRLTVL.

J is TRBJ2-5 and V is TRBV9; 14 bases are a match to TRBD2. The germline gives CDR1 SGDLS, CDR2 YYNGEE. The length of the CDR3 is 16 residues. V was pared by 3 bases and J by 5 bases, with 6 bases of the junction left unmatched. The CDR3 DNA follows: TGTGCCAGCAGCGCAGGGACTAGCGGGAGTGGTGAGACCCAGTACTTC. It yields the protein CASSAGTSGSGETQYF.